The 4 T cell receptor beta chains below were found in one sample sequenced in a study of OX40 agonist ivuxolimab in advanced cancers. Here immunoSEQ multiplex PCR was the method, and the copy in TCRdb shows in-frame clones only, minus some. This table holds more than 35,000 clones, about three quarters found once. The sequences come from CD4+ or CD8+ T cells sorted from blood, collected in a trial of the OX40 agonist ivuxolimab. The receptors here all came from an adult with an advanced solid tumor such as melanoma, head and neck, liver or kidney cancer.

The chain is built from TRBV18 and TRBJ2-5; no clear D gene. The DNA matches TRBJ2-7 better at its end, which makes the J call doubtful. The germline V gene encodes CDR1 KGHSH and CDR2 LQKENI. This CDR3 is 15 amino acids long. DNA of the CDR3: TGTGCCAGCTCACCTGGGCCGCCTGCGACCGCCGAGCAGTACTTC. It encodes CASSPGPPATAEQYF.

The chain links TRBV28 to TRBJ1-4; 7 nucleotides match TRBD1. CDR1 and CDR2 (germline): MDHEN, SYDVKM. V lost 5 bases to trimming and J lost 2 bases; unmatched junction nucleotides: 8. The CDR3 extends over 16 amino acids. In DNA, the CDR3 is TGTGCCAGCAGTCAAACCCAGGGGGTCACTAATGAAAAACTGTTTTTT. The encoded protein is CASSQTQGVTNEKLFF.

The rearrangement joins TRBV7-3 to TRBJ2-1; 7 nucleotides agree with TRBD1. The J segment lost 5 bases and the V segment lost 2 bases, leaving 3 bases of the junction unmatched. CDR1 is SGHTA and CDR2 is FQGTGA in the germline V gene. CDR3 size: 14 residues. The CDR3 reads CASSLDRVNNEQFF. DNA of the CDR3: TGTGCCAGCAGCTTAGACAGGGTCAACAATGAGCAGTTCTTC.

This clone was seen only a few times. The V and J genes are TRBV27 and TRBJ2-7; D is possibly TRBD1 or TRBD2 (5 bases each). V was shortened by 7 bases and J by 2 bases, with 12 bases between the two germline ends. Germline values: CDR1 MNHEY, CDR2 SMNVEV (reference sequence). This CDR3 is built from 13 residues. Here the CDR3 reads CASKGRETYEQYF. The CDR3 nucleotides read TGTGCCAGCAAAGGCAGGGAGACCTACGAGCAGTACTTC.